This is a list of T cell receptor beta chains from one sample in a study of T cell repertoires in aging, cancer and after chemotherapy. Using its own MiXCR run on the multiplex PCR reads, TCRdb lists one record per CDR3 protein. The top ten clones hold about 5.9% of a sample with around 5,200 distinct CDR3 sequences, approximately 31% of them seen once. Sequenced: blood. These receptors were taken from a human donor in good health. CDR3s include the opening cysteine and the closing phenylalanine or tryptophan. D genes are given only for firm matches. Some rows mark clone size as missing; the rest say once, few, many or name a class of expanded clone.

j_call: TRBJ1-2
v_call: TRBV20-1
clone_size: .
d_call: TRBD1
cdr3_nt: TGCAGTGCTCTCGGGACAGGGGGCGACTATGGCTACACCTTC
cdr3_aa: CSALGTGGDYGYTF

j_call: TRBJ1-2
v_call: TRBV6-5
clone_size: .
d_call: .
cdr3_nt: TGTGCCAGCAGTTCCGTCGGGGGGGGCTACACCTTC
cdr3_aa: CASSSVGGGYTF

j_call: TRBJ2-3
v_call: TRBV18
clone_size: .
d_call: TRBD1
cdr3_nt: TGTGCCAGCTCAACCGGGACAGGGTCAGCAGATACGCAGTATTTT
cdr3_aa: CASSTGTGSADTQYF

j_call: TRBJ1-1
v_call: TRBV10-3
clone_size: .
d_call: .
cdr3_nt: TGTGCCATCACCTCGGACCTGAACACTGAAGCTTTCTTT
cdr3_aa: CAITSDLNTEAFF

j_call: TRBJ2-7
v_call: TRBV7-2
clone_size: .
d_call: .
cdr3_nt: TGTGCCAGCAGCCCGGACTACGAGCAGTACTTC
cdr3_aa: CASSPDYEQYF

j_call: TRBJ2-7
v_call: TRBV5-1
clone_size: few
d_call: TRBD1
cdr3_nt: TGCGCCAGCAGCTTGATGGGACAGTACTACGAGCAGTACTTC
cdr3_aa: CASSLMGQYYEQYF

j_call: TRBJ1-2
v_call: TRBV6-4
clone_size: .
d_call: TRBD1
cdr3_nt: TGTGCCAGCAGTGACTCCGGGACAGGATATAACTATGGCTACACCTTC
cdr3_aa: CASSDSGTGYNYGYTF

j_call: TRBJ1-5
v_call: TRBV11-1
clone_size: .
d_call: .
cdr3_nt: TGTGCCAGCAGCGATGGACAGATGAATCAGCCCCAGCATTTT
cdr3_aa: CASSDGQMNQPQHF

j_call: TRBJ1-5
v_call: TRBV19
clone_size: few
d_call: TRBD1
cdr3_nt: TGTGCCAGTAGTATAACATCCAGGGGGGTCGGAGCCCAGCATTTT
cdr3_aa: CASSITSRGVGAQHF

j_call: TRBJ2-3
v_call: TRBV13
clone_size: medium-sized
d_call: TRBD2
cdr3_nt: TGTGCCAGCAGCTTGGGGGGGTACACAGATACGCAGTATTTT
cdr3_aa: CASSLGGYTDTQYF

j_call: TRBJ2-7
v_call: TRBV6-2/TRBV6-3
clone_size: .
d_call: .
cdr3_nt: TGTGCCATCAAGTCTCAAAAAGGCGACAGGAGCTCCTACGAGCAGTACTTC
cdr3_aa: CAIKSQKGDRSSYEQYF

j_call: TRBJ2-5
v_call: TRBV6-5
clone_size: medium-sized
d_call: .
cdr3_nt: TGTGCCAGCAGCCCCCTGGTCGTAGGGATGGAGACCCAGTACTTC
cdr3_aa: CASSPLVVGMETQYF

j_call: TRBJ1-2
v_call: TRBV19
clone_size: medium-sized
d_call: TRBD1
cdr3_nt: TGTGCCAGTAGTGGACAGGGCACCTATGGCTACACCTTC
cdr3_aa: CASSGQGTYGYTF

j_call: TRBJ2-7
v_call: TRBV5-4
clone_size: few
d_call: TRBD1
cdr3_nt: TGTGCCAGCAGCACCGGGACAGCTCCCTACGAGCAGTACTTC
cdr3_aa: CASSTGTAPYEQYF

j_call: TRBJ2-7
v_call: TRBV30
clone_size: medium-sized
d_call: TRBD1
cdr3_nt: TGTGCCTGGAGTGTCCCATGGGACAGGGGCCTCGAGCAGTACTTC
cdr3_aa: CAWSVPWDRGLEQYF

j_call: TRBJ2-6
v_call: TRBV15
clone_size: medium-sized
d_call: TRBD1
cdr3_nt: TGTGCCACCAGCCTGGACAGGGTCTCTGGGGCCAACGTCCTGACTTTC
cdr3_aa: CATSLDRVSGANVLTF

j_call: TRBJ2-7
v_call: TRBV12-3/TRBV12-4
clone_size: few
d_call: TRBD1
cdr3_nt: TGTGCCAGCAGTCCGGGGACAGGGGGCTACGAGCAGTACTTC
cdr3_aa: CASSPGTGGYEQYF

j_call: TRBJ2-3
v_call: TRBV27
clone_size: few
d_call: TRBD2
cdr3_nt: TGTGCCAGCAGTTTATGGGGGGTAGCGGGGGGGCTGGATACGCAGTATTTT
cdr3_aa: CASSLWGVAGGLDTQYF

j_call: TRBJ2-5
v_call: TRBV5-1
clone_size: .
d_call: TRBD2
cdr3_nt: TGCGCCAGCAGCACCGGGGGGGACCAAGAGACCCAGTACTTC
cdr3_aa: CASSTGGDQETQYF

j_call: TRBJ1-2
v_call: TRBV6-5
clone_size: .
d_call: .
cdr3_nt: TGTGCCAGCAGTGAAGATGCCGGGACATTCTATGGCTACACCTTC
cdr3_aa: CASSEDAGTFYGYTF

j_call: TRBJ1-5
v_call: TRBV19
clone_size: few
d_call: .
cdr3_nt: TGTGCCAGTAGGCTCCGGGACTATAATCAGCCCCAGCATTTT
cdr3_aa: CASRLRDYNQPQHF

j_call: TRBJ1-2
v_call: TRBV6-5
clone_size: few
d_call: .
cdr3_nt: TGTGCCAGCGGCGACAGGCCTTTAGATGGCTACACCTTC
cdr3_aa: CASGDRPLDGYTF

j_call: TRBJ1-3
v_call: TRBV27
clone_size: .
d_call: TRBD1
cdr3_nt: TGTGCCAGCAGTTTATCGAGGACAGGTGGAAACACCATATATTTT
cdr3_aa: CASSLSRTGGNTIYF

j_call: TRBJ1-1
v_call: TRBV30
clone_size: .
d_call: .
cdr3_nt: TGTGCCTGGAGTGTCGGGACCAGAACTGAAGCTTTCTTT
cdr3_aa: CAWSVGTRTEAFF

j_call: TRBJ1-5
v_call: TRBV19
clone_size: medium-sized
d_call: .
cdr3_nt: TGTGCCAGTAGTATTGAGGGGCATAGCAATCAGCCCCAGCATTTT
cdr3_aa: CASSIEGHSNQPQHF

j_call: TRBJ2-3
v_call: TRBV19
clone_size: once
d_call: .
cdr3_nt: TGTGCCAGTAGACCCGCCGGGCGGGCAGATACGCAGTATTTT
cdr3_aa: CASRPAGRADTQYF

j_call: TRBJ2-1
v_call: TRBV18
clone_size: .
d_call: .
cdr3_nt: TGTGCCAGCTCACCACCCGGTCGAACTCCCATAAACAATGAGCAGTTCTTC
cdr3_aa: CASSPPGRTPINNEQFF

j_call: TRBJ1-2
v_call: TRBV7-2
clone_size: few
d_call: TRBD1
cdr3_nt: TGTGCCAGCAGCTCGCAGGGGGCTAACTATGGCTACACCTTC
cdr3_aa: CASSSQGANYGYTF

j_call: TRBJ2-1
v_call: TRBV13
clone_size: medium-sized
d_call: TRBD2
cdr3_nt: TGTGCCAGCAGCTTTAGACTAGCGGGGCCCAGCAAACATAATTACAATGAGCAGTTCTTC
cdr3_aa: CASSFRLAGPSKHNYNEQFF

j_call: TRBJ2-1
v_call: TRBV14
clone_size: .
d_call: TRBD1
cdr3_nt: TGTGCCAGCAGCGACAACAGGGGGAGCTCCTACAATGAGCAGTTCTTC
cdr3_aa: CASSDNRGSSYNEQFF

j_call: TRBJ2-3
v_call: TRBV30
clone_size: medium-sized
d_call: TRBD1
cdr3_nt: TGTGCCTGGAGTGTGGACAGGGGGCGGCTCACAGATACGCAGTATTTT
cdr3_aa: CAWSVDRGRLTDTQYF

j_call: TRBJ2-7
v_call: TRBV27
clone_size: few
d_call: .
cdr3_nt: TGTGCCAGCAGTTTACCGGGCCACGAGCAGTACTTC
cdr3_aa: CASSLPGHEQYF

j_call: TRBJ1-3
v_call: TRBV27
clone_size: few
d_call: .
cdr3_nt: TGTGCCAGCAGTTTTGGAAACACCATATATTTT
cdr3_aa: CASSFGNTIYF

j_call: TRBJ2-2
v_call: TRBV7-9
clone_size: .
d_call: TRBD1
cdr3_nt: TGTGCCAGCAGCAAGGACAGGGGGAACACCGGGGAGCTGTTTTTT
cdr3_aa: CASSKDRGNTGELFF

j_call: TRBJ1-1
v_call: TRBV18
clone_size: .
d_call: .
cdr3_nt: TGTGTCAGCTCACCGACCGCGGCCAACACTGAAGCTTTCTTT
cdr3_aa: CVSSPTAANTEAFF

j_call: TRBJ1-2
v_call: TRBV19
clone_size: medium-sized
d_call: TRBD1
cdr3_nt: TGTGCCAGTAGTTCAGACAGGGAGGGGCACTATGGCTACACCTTC
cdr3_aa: CASSSDREGHYGYTF

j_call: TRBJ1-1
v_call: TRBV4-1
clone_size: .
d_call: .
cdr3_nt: TGCGCCAGCAGCCAAGATCCTTACCACACTGAAGCTTTCTTT
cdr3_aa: CASSQDPYHTEAFF

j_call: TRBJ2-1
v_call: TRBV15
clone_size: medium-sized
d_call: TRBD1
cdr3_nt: TGTGCCACCAGCAGAGATCCTACAGGGGGGAATGAGCAGTTCTTC
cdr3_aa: CATSRDPTGGNEQFF

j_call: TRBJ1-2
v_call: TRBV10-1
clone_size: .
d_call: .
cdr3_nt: TGCGCCAGCAGTGAGTCGGAGGTCCCATCACCCTATGGCTACACCTTC
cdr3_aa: CASSESEVPSPYGYTF

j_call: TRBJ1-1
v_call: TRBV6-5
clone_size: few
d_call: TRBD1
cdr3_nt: TGTGCCAGCAGTGCAAAGACAGGGTCGTGGACTGAAGCTTTCTTT
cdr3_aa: CASSAKTGSWTEAFF

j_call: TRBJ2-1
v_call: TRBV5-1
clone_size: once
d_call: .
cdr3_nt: TGCGCCAGCAGCCCCCGGACTACATCCTACAATGAGCAGTTCTTC
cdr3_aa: CASSPRTTSYNEQFF

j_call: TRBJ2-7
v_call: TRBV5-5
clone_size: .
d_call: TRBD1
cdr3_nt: TGTGCCAGCAGCCCCGGGACAGGGGGAACCAGGCAGTACTTC
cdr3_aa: CASSPGTGGTRQYF

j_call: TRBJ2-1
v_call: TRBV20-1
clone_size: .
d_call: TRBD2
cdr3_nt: TGCAGTGCCCGACTAGCGGGGGGGCATAATGAGCAGTTCTTC
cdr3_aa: CSARLAGGHNEQFF

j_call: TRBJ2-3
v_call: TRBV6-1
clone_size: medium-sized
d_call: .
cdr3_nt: TGTGCCAGCAGTGGCGCTGATACGCAGTATTTT
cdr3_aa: CASSGADTQYF

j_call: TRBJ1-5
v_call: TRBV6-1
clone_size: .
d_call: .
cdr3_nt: TGTGCCAGCAGTGAAGCTCGACGCAGGTCCCTCTCTGGGAGCAATCAGCCCCAGCATTTT
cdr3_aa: CASSEARRRSLSGSNQPQHF

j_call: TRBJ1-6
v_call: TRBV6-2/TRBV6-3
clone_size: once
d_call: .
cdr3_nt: TGTGCCAGCAGTTACTCAGGGTGGAGGAATTCACCCCTCCACTTT
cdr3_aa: CASSYSGWRNSPLHF

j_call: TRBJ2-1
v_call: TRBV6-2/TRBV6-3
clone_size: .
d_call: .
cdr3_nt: TGTGCCAGCACCCGAACCCTACAGCGCTATGCCTACAATGAGCAGTTCTTC
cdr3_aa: CASTRTLQRYAYNEQFF

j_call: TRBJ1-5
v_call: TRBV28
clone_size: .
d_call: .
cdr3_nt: TGTGCCAGCAATATAATAGGTGTCGCGGAGCCCCAGCATTTT
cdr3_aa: CASNIIGVAEPQHF

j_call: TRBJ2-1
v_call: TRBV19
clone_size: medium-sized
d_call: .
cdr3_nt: TGTGCCAGTAGTCCCCGACGGGTCTACAATGAGCAGTTCTTC
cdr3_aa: CASSPRRVYNEQFF